This T cell receptor (beta chain) emerged from a study of cytomegalovirus exposure and HLA in healthy donors (dated by TCRdb to 2016 to 2017). At the level of the whole study: A later analysis indicated that the 90 to 150 validation repertoires were generated on the platform also employed for the 700 or so repertoires of the first cohort. The study was designed to test whether signatures of past pathogen exposure could be identified by cataloging public T cell receptors. A separate validation cohort of roughly 130 different subjects was used in addition to the roughly 640-subject first cohort. To predict cytomegalovirus infection status, the study combined high-throughput TCR immunosequencing, statistical association of individual TCRs with disease status, and machine learning. Study-wide conclusions, independent of this receptor: In vitro tests confirmed that a few of the cytomegalovirus-associated TCR beta chains recognize cytomegalovirus antigens. Of the cluster scores, 90% to 95% were above 0 in a later analysis, which found that TCRs clustered in the first cohort also tended to co-occur in the 95 to 150 validation repertoires. The validation cohort had no HLA typing available for a later analysis, so co-occurrence within that cohort was assessed over all 120 or so repertoires. The authors suggested that the approach could potentially be generalized to other disease states and immunological phenotypes. In both the original and validation cohorts, the classifier was reported to diagnose cytomegalovirus status with high specificity and sensitivity. The study listed 150 to 200 TCR beta chains as associated with cytomegalovirus. Most TCR sequences were seen in very few donors, while some public TCRs were found in many individuals.

Libraries came from the immunoSEQ multiplex PCR assay. As for how the authors treated the data: A statistical classification framework was built for diagnosing cytomegalovirus status from the catalog of TCR beta chain sequences. In TCRdb, the immuneACCESS table is reduced to in-frame sequences with V and J assigned. These tables do not hold every clone; where another copy was compared, an unresolved V gene accounts for under half, and the others remain unexplained. The DNA was the basis for D and trimming; V, J and clone size are from that table. The sample records 140,000 or so clones, 85% to 90% of which are singletons. 6.2% of the sample lies in the top ten. The donors were included in the validation cohort of roughly 130 subjects, a group kept apart from the roughly 700-subject first cohort. About this clone itself: Its recognized antigen is unknown. Mismatch with germline at one junction end may stem from a read error.

The clonotype originates from a woman in her thirties in good health and CMV-seropositive. The sample consisted of PBMCs.

The CDR3 loop reads CASSEKGAYF. DNA sequence: TGTGCCAGCAGTGAGAAGGGGGCTTACTTT. The rearrangement joined TRBV6-1 to TRBJ1-3, and 7 junctional nucleotides match TRBD1. The germline V gene yields MNHNS for CDR1 and SASEGT for CDR2. The CDR3 runs 10 residues from the cysteine to the phenylalanine. The kept DNA is CDR3 alone, 30 bases in frame from the first base.